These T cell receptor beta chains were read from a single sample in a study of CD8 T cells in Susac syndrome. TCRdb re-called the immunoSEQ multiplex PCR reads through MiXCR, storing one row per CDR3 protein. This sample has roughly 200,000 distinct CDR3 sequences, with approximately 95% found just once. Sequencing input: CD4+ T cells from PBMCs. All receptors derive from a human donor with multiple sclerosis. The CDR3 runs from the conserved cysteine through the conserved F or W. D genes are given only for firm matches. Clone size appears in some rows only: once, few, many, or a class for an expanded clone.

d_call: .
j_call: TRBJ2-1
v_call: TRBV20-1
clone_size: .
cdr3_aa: CSAFPPSRAYNEQFF
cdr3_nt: TGCAGTGCTTTTCCCCCGTCCAGGGCCTACAATGAGCAGTTCTTC

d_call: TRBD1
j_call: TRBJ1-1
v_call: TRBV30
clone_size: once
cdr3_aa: CACHRGGGFRNTEAFF
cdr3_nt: TGTGCCTGTCACAGGGGGGGCGGTTTTAGGAACACTGAAGCTTTCTTT

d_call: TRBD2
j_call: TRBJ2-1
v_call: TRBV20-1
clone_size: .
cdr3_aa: CSASEAGGLLSYNEQFF
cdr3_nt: TGCAGTGCTAGCGAAGCGGGGGGGCTCTTATCCTACAATGAGCAGTTCTTC

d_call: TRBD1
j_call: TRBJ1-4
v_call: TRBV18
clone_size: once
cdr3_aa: CASSPGQAINEKLFF
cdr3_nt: TGTGCCAGCTCACCTGGACAGGCAATTAATGAAAAACTGTTTTTT

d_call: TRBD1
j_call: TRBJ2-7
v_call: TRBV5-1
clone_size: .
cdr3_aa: CASSAGGFDEQYF
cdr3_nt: TGCGCCAGCAGTGCAGGGGGCTTCGACGAGCAGTACTTC

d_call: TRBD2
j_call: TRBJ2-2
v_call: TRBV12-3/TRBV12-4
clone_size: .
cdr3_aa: CASSFVAGASNTGELFF
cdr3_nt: TGTGCCAGCAGTTTCGTAGCGGGGGCCTCTAACACCGGGGAGCTGTTTTTT

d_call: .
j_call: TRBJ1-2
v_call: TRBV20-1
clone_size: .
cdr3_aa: CSASGTPSGYGYTF
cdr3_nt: TGCAGTGCTTCCGGGACGCCTTCTGGATATGGCTACACCTTC

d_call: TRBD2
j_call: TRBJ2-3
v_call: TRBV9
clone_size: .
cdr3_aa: CASSARGLAGATDTQYF
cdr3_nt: TGTGCCAGCAGCGCGAGGGGTCTAGCGGGGGCCACAGATACGCAGTATTTT

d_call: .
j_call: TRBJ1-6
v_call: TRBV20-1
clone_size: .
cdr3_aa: CSARGADSPLHF
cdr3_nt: TGCAGTGCTAGAGGGGCGGATTCACCCCTCCACTTT

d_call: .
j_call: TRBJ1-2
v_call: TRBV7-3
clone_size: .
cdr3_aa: CASSLEQSHGYTF
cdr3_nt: TGTGCCAGCAGCTTAGAACAGAGTCATGGCTACACCTTC

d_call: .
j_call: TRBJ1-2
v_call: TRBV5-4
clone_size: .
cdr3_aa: CASSLSVAVLGYTF
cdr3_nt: TGTGCCAGCAGCTTATCGGTTGCAGTACTCGGCTACACCTTC

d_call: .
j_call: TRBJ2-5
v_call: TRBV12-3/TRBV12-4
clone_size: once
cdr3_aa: CASSWGARETQYF
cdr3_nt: TGTGCCAGCAGTTGGGGGGCGCGGGAGACCCAGTACTTC

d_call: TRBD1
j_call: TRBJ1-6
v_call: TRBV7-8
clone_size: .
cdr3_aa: CASSLAAWGTGGTTPLHF
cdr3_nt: TGTGCCAGCAGCTTAGCGGCCTGGGGGACAGGGGGCACGACACCCCTCCACTTT

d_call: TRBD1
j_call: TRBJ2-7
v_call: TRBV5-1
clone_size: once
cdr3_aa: CASSDRTGALRKQYF
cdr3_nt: TGCGCCAGCAGCGACAGGACAGGGGCCCTACGAAAGCAGTACTTC

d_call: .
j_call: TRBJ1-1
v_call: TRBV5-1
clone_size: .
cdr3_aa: CASSPGLGGRFTEAFF
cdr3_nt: TGCGCCAGCAGCCCGGGGCTGGGGGGAAGGTTCACTGAAGCTTTCTTT

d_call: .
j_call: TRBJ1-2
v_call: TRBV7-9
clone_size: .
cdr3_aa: CASSLALEVGGYTF
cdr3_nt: TGTGCCAGCAGCTTAGCGTTGGAGGTTGGCGGCTACACCTTC

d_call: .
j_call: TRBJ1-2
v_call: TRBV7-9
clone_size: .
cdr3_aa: CASSLDRFNYGYTF
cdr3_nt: TGTGCCAGCAGCTTGGACAGATTTAACTATGGCTACACCTTC

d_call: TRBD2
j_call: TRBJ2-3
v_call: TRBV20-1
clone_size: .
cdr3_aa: CSANPVAGPTDTQYF
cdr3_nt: TGCAGTGCTAACCCCGTAGCGGGCCCCACAGATACGCAGTATTTT

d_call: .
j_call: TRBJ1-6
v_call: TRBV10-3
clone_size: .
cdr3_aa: CATRLSSYNSPLHF
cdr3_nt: TGTGCCACCCGATTAAGCTCCTATAATTCACCCCTCCACTTT

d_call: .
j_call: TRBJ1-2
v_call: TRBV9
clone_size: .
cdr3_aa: CASSVDDFYGYTF
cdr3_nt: TGTGCCAGCAGCGTAGATGATTTCTATGGCTACACCTTC

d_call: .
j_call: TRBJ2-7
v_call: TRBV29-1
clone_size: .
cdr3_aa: CSVGRSGTNEQYF
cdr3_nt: TGCAGCGTTGGGAGATCGGGCACCAACGAGCAGTACTTC

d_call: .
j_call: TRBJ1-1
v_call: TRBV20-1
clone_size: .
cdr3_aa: CSARDGRSMNTEAFF
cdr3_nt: TGCAGTGCTAGAGATGGGAGGTCCATGAACACTGAAGCTTTCTTT

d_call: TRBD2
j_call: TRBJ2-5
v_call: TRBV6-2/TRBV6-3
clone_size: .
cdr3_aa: CASTKTSGGETQYF
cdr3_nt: TGTGCCAGCACAAAGACTAGCGGGGGAGAGACCCAGTACTTC

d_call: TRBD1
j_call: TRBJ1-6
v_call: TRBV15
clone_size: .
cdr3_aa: CATSPGTGGSPLHF
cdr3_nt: TGTGCCACCAGCCCAGGGACAGGGGGATCACCCCTCCACTTT

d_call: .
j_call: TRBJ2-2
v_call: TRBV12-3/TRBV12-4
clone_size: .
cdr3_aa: CASRLSEGPNTGELFF
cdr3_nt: TGTGCCAGCAGACTCTCGGAGGGTCCGAACACCGGGGAGCTGTTTTTT

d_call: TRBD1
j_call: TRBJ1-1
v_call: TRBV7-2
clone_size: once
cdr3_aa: CASSPDRGHAEAFF
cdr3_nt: TGTGCCAGCAGCCCCGACAGGGGGCACGCTGAAGCTTTCTTT

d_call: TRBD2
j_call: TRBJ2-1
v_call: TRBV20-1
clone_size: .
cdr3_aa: CSANLAGATNEQFF
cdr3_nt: TGCAGTGCTAACTTAGCGGGGGCTACCAATGAGCAGTTCTTC

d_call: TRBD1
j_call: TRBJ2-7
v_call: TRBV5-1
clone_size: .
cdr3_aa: CASSPRQGSDEQYF
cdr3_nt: TGCGCCAGCAGCCCCCGACAGGGGTCCGACGAGCAGTACTTC

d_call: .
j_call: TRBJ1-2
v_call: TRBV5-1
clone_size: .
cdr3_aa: CASSLDDYGYTF
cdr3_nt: TGCGCCAGCAGCTTGGACGACTATGGCTACACCTTC

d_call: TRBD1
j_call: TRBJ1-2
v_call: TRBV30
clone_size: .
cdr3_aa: CASGQGLANYGYTF
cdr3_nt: TGTGCCTCCGGACAGGGCTTAGCTAACTATGGCTACACCTTC

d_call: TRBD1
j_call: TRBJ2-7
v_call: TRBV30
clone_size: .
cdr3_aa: CAWSGPDRGGEQYF
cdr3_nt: TGTGCCTGGAGCGGACCGGACAGGGGGGGTGAGCAGTACTTC

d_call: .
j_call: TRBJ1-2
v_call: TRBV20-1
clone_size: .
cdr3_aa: CSAKRYGALLDYTF
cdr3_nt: TGCAGTGCAAAGAGGTACGGAGCCCTTTTGGACTACACCTTC

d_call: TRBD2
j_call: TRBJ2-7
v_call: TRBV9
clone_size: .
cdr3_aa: CASSPTYSGGASEQYF
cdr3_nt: TGTGCCAGCAGCCCCACATATAGCGGGGGGGCGAGTGAGCAGTACTTC

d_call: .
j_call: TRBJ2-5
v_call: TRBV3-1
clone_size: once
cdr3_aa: CASNQGTRETQYF
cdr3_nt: TGTGCCAGCAACCAGGGGACGAGAGAGACCCAGTACTTC

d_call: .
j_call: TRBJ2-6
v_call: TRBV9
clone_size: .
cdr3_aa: CASSGRQHSGANVLTF
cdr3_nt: TGTGCCAGCAGCGGACGACAGCACTCTGGGGCCAACGTCCTGACTTTC

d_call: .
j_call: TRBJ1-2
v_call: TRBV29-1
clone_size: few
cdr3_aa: CSASTGGYGYTF
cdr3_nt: TGCAGTGCTAGCACCGGGGGCTATGGCTACACCTTC

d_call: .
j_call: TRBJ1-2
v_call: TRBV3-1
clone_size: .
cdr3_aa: CASRASGIYGYTF
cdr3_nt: TGTGCCAGCAGGGCATCAGGGATCTATGGCTACACCTTC

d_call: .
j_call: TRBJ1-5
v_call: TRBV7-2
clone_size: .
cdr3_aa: CASSLIWQGNQPQHF
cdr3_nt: TGTGCCAGCAGCTTAATCTGGCAGGGAAATCAGCCCCAGCATTTT

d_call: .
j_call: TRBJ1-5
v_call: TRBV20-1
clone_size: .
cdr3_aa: CSASREGDQPQHF
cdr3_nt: TGCAGTGCGAGCAGGGAAGGGGATCAGCCCCAGCATTTT

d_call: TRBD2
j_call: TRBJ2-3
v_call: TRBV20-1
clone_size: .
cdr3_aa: CSAILAGAVTDTQYF
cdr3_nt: TGCAGTGCTATCTTAGCGGGGGCCGTCACAGATACGCAGTATTTT

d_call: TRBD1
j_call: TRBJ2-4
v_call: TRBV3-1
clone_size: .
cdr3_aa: CASSPRDRGNIQYF
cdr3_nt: TGTGCCAGCAGCCCCCGGGACAGGGGAAACATTCAGTACTTC

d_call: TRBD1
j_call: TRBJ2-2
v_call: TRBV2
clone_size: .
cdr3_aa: CASRRDRGGTGELFF
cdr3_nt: TGTGCCAGCCGCCGGGACAGGGGGGGAACCGGGGAGCTGTTTTTT

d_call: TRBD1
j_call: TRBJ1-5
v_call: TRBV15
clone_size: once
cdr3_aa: CATSRDQGANGQPQHF
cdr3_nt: TGTGCCACCAGCAGAGATCAGGGGGCGAACGGTCAGCCCCAGCATTTT

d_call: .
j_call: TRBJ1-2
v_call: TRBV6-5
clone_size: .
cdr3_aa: CASSYNGMSGGYTF
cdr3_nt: TGTGCCAGCAGTTACAATGGGATGTCGGGGGGCTACACCTTC

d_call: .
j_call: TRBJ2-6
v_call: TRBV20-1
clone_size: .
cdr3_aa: CSAREDPSGANVLTF
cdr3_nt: TGCAGTGCTAGAGAGGATCCATCTGGGGCCAACGTCCTGACTTTC

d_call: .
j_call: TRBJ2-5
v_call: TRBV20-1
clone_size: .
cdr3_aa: CSARVMGLGAYRTQYF
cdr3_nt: TGCAGTGCTAGAGTCATGGGGCTGGGGGCTTATCGGACCCAGTACTTC

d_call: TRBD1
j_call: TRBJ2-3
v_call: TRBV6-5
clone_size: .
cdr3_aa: CASRPTGADTQYF
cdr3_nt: TGTGCCAGCAGGCCCACAGGGGCCGATACGCAGTATTTT

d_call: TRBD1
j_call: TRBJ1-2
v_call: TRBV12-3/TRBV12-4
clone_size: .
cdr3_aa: CASSRTGYGYTF
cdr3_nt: TGTGCCAGCAGTCGGACAGGCTATGGCTACACCTTC

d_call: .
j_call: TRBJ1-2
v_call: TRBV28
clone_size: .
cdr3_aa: CASTLYGSYGYTF
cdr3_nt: TGTGCCAGCACTCTGTATGGCAGCTATGGCTACACCTTC

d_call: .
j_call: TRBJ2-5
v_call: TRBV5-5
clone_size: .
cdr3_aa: CASSYGGEETQYF
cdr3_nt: TGTGCCAGCAGCTACGGCGGAGAGGAGACCCAGTACTTC

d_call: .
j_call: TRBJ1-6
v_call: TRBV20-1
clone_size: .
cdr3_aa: CSASKTLSSPLHF
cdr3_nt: TGCAGTGCTAGCAAGACACTCAGTTCACCCCTCCACTTT

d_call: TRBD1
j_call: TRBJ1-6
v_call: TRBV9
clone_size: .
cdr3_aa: CASTSTGGYNSPLHF
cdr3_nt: TGTGCCAGCACCTCGACAGGGGGTTATAATTCACCCCTCCACTTT

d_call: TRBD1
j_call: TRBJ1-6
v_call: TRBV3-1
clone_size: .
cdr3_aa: CASSHLRDRGSTLHF
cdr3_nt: TGTGCCAGCAGCCACCTCCGGGACAGGGGTTCCACCCTCCACTTT

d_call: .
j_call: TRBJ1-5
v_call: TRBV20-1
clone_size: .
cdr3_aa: CSARNRVNQPQHF
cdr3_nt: TGCAGTGCGCGGAACAGGGTCAATCAGCCCCAGCATTTT

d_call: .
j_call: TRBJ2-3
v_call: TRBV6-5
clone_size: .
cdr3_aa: CASSYRGVPDTQYF
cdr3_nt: TGTGCCAGCAGTTATCGCGGAGTCCCAGATACGCAGTATTTT

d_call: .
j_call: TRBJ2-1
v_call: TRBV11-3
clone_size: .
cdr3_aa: CASSAGSSYNEQFF
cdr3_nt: TGTGCCAGCAGTGCGGGAAGCTCCTACAATGAGCAGTTCTTC

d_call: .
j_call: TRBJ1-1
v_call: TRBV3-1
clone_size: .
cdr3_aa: CASSLAENTEAFF
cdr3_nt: TGTGCCAGCAGTTTGGCCGAGAACACTGAAGCTTTCTTT

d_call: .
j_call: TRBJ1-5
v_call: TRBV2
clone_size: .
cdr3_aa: CASSGRAQQPQHF
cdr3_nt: TGTGCCAGCAGTGGTCGAGCTCAGCAGCCCCAGCATTTT

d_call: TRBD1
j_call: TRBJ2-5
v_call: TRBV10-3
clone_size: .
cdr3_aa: CATTGTGAGETQYF
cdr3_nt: TGTGCCACGACCGGGACAGGGGCTGGAGAGACCCAGTACTTC

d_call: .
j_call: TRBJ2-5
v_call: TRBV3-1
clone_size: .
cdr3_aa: CASSQIAQETQYF
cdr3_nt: TGTGCCAGCAGCCAAATAGCTCAAGAGACCCAGTACTTC